This TCR beta chain was retrieved from a study of tissue T cells after allogeneic stem cell transplantation. TCRbeta CDR3 was sequenced at survey depth with template counts. Here immunoSEQ multiplex PCR was the method, and the copy in TCRdb shows in-frame clones only, minus some. The sample lists 9,000 to 10,000 clones; more than 50% were seen once. By proportion, this clone is medium-sized. Per the germline V gene, CDR1 is SGHDT and CDR2 is YYEEEE. The CDR3 covers 16 residues. The V and J ends lost 4 bases and 0 bases respectively, with 16 bases between them. The receptor comes from an older female donor with lung cancer. The rearrangement uses TRBV5-6 and TRBJ2-5, with D possibly being TRBD2 (6 bases). Here the sequenced sample was tissue from the jejunum, taken at autopsy. The CDR3 nucleotides are TGTGCCAGCAGCGGCCGAGAGGAGGGGTACCAAGAGACCCAGTACTTC. Its protein is CASSGREEGYQETQYF.